This TCR beta chain came from a study of cytomegalovirus exposure and HLA in healthy donors. This CDR3 contains 14 residues. Trimming stripped 3 bases from V and 3 bases from J, with 9 bases between. From germline, CDR1 is SGHTA and CDR2 FQGNSA. This clone is a singleton in its sample. Both 60 Vbeta primers and 13 Jbeta primers went into the PCR. The data were produced by immunoSEQ multiplex PCR, yet TCRdb's version contains in-frame clones alone and is incomplete. Of some 190,000 clones in the sample, more than 70% were seen once. The sequence came from a girl aged 10-17 years in good health and CMV-seropositive. Sequenced: PBMCs. The chain combines TRBV7-2 with TRBJ2-1; D gene unclear. The CDR3 DNA follows: TGTGCCAGCAGCTTTACTCTAGGCTACAATGAGCAGTTCTTC. Translation gives CASSFTLGYNEQFF. The variable domain in full, with the rest retrieved from reference TRBV7-2 and TRBJ2-1, is GAGVSQSPSNKVTEKGKDVELRCDPISGHTALYWYRQSLGQGLEFLIYFQGNSAPDKSGLPSDRFSAERTGGSVSTLTIQRTQQEDSAVYLCASSFTLGYNEQFFGPGTRLTVL.